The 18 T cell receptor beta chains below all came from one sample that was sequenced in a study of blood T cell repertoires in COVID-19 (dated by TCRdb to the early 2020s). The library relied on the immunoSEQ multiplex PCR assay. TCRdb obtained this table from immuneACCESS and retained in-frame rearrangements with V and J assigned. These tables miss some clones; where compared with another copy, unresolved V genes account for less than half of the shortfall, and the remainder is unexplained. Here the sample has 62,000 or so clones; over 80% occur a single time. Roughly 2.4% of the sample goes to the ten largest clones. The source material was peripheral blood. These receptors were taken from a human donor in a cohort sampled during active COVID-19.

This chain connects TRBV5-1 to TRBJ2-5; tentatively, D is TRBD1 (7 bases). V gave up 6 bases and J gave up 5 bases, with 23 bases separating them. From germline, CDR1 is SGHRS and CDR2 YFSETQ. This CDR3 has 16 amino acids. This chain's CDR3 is CASTSSFGGGRETQYF. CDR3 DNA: TGCGCCAGCACTTCCTCCTTTGGAGGGGGCCGGGAGACCCAGTACTTC.

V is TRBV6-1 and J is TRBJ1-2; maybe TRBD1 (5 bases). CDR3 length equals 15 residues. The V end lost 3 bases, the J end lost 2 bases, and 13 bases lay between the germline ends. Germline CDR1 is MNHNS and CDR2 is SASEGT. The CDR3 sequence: CASSEQGVGNYGYTF. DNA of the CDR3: TGTGCCAGCAGTGAGCAGGGCGTAGGAAACTATGGCTACACCTTC.

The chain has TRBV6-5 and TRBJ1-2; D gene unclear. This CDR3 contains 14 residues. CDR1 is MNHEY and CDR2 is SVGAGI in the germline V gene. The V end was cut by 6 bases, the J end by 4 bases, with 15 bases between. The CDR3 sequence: CASSAFVGAYGYTF. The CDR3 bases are TGTGCCAGCAGCGCCTTTGTGGGCGCCTATGGCTACACCTTC.

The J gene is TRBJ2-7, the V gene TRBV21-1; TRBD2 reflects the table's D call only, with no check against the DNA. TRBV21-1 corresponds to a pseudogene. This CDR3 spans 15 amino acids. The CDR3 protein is CASSKHGTPSYEQYF. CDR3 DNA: TGTGCCAGCAGCAAACATGGGACTCCCTCCTACGAGCAGTACTTC.

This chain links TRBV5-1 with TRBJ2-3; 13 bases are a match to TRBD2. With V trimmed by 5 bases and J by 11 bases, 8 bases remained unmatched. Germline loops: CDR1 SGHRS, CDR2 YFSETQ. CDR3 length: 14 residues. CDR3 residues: CASRAGTSGNKQYF. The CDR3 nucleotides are TGCGCCAGCAGGGCCGGGACTAGCGGGAATAAGCAGTATTTT.

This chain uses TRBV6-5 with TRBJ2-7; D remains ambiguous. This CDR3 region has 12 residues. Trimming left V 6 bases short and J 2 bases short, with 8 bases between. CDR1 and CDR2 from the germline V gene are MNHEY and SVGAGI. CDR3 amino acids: CASRYGTYEQYF. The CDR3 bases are TGTGCCAGCAGGTACGGCACCTACGAGCAGTACTTC.

The CDR3 loop is CASSTATGGPQETQYF. CDR3 sequence (DNA): TGCGCCAGCAGCACCGCGACAGGGGGCCCTCAAGAGACCCAGTACTTC. The chain links TRBV5-1 to TRBJ2-5; 10 bases map to TRBD1. With V trimmed by 4 bases and J by 2 bases, 8 bases remained unmatched. The CDR3 is made up of 16 amino acids. CDR1 and CDR2 from the germline V gene are SGHRS and YFSETQ.

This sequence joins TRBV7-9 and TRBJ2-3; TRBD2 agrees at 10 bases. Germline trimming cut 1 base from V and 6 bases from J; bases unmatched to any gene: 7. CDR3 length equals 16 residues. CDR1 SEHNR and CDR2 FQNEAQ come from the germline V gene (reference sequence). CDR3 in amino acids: CASSLGTSGAYDTQYF. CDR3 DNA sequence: TGTGCCAGCAGCTTAGGTACTAGCGGGGCCTACGATACGCAGTATTTT.

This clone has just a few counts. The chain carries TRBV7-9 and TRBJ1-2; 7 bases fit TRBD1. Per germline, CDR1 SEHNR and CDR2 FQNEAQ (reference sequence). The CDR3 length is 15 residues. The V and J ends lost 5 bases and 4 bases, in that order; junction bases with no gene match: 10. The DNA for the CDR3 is TGTGCCAGCAGCCTCAACAGGGGCCTTACCTATGGCTACACCTTC. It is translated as CASSLNRGLTYGYTF.

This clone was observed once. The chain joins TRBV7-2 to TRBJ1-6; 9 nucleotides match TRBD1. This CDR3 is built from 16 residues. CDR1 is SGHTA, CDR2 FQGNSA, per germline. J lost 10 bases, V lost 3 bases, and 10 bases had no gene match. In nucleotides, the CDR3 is TGTGCCAGCAGCTTGTTTATGACAGGGGGAGGGTCACCCCTCCACTTT. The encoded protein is CASSLFMTGGGSPLHF.

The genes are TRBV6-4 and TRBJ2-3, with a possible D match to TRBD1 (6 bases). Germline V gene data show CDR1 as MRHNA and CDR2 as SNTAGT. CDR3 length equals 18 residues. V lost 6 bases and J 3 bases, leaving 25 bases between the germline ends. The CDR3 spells CASSLYGGLRTRTDTQYF. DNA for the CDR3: TGTGCCAGCAGCCTCTATGGGGGCCTTCGCACGAGGACAGATACGCAGTATTTT.

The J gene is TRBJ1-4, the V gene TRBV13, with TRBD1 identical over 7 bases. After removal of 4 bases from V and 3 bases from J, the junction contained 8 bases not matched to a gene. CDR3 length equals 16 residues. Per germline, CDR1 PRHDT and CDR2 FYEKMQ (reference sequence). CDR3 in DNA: TGTGCCAGCAGCTCCGCAGAGACAGGGTCTAATGAAAAACTGTTTTTT. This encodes CASSSAETGSNEKLFF.

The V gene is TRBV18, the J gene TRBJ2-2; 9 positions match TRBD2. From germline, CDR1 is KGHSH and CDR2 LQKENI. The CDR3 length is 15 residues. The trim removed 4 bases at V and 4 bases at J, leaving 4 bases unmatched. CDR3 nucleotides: TGTGCCAGCTCACGTTCGCGGGGGGGCACCGGGGAGCTGTTTTTT. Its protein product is CASSRSRGGTGELFF.

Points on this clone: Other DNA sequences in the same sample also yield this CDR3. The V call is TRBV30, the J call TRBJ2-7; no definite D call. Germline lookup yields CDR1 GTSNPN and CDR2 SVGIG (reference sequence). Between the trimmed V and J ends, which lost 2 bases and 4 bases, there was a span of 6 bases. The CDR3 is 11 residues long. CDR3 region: CAWSRSYEQYF. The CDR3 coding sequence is TGTGCCTGGAGTCGCAGTTACGAGCAGTACTTC.

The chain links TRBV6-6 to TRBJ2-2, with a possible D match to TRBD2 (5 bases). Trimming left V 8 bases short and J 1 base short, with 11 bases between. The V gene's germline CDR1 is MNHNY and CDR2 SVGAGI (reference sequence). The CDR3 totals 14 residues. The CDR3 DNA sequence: TGTGCCAGCTTGAACCGGGAGAACACCGGGGAGCTGTTTTTT. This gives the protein CASLNRENTGELFF.

CDR3 coding DNA: TGCGCCAGCAGGGGGCAGGGGAGCAACACCGGGGAGCTGTTTTTT. This gives the protein CASRGQGSNTGELFF. The chain links TRBV5-1 to TRBJ2-2, with a tentative D call TRBD1 (6 bases). The CDR3 totals 15 residues. In germline, CDR1 is SGHRS, CDR2 YFSETQ. The V and J ends lost 5 bases and 2 bases respectively, with 13 bases between them.

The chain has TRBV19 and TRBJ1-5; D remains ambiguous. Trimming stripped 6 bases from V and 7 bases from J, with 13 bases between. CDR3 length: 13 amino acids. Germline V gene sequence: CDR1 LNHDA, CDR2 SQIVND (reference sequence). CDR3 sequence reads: CASSPGNRQPQHF. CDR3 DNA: TGTGCCAGTAGCCCGGGAAATAGGCAGCCCCAGCATTTT.

In nucleotides, the CDR3 is TGTGCCAGCAGTTTACGGGGAGCGGGGAGCTCCTATAATTCACCCCTCCACTTT. Translated: CASSLRGAGSSYNSPLHF. The chain couples TRBV28 to TRBJ1-6, with D unclear. V lost 2 bases to trimming and J lost 0 bases, with 14 bases between them. The CDR3 is 18 residues long. CDR1 MDHEN and CDR2 SYDVKM come from the germline V gene.